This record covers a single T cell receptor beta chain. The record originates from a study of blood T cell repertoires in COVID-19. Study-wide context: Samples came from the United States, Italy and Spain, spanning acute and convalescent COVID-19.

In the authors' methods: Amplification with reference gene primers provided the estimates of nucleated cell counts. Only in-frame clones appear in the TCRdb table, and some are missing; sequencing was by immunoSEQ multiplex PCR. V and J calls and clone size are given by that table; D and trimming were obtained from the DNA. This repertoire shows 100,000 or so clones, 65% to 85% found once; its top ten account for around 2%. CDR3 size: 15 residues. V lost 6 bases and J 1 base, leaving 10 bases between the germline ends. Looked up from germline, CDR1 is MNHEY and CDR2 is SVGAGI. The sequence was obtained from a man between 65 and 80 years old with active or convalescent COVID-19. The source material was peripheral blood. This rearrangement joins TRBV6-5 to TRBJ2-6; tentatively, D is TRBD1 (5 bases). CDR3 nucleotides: TGTGCCAGCAGACTGACAGCTTCTGGGGCCAACGTCCTGACTTTC. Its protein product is CASRLTASGANVLTF.